Sequencing of this T cell receptor beta chain was carried out in a study of cytomegalovirus exposure and HLA in healthy donors. V shed 4 bases, J shed 6 bases, and the junction held 1 base outside the gene matches. Germline V gene sequence: CDR1 MNHNS, CDR2 SASEGT. The CDR3 is 13 residues long. Findings of the study overall: TRBV6-2, TRBV6-3 and some other V segments were excluded as indistinguishable. In an earlier analysis, most TCR beta V segments were productive about 87% or about 30% of the time. In a later analysis, a genetic analysis reported fewer productive-TCR N-insertions in an Asian-associated ancestry cluster than the cohort average.

Notes on this clone: Its antigen is unidentified.

Unrecorded immune exposures were likely, despite nominal health at sampling. Use of 60 Vbeta and 13 Jbeta primers characterized the PCR. Clones were sequenced by immunoSEQ multiplex PCR, and TCRdb holds only the in-frame ones, with some missing. Found here are approximately 200,000 clones, about 80% of them singletons; the top ten hold roughly 16%. This clonotype was sampled from a man aged 40-49 years in good health and CMV-seronegative. Sequencing input: PBMCs. The rearrangement links TRBV6-1 to TRBJ1-5, with 9 bases that match TRBD1. In nucleotides, the CDR3 is TGTGCCAGCAGTGGGGACAGGGCTCAGCCCCAGCATTTT. This sequence encodes CASSGDRAQPQHF.